The sequence of this TCR beta chain was determined in a study of Graves' ophthalmopathy and Graves' hyperthyroidism. Overall study findings and caveats: A model of 13 signatures distinguished ophthalmopathy from stable hyperthyroidism at around 90% sensitivity and 81.08% specificity.

Investigators amplified TCR beta CDR3 regions from RNA transcripts. HTBI primers served in a first-round RT-PCR, which a second-round multiplex PCR followed. TCRdb passed the multiplex PCR reads through MiXCR, listing each CDR3 protein once. The table lists 680,000 or so distinct CDR3 sequences, 22% of them singletons. The V gene's germline CDR1 is GTSNPN and CDR2 SVGIG (reference sequence). CDR3 length: 13 residues. V was pared by 3 bases and J by 8 bases, with 16 bases between. Lactation, pregnancy, uncontrolled infections and other autoimmune diseases were all grounds for excluding patients. Notes on this clonotype: Antigen specificity is unknown.

The chain recombines TRBV30 with TRBJ2-5; D perhaps matches TRBD1 (6 bases). This sequence was found in a woman between 18 and 29 years old with stable Graves' hyperthyroidism. Some clones in this sample may be carry-over from other donors' samples. Sequencing input: peripheral blood. The CDR3 loop is CAWSSGQRDTQYF. CDR3 bases: TGTGCCTGGAGCTCCGGACAGAGAGACACCCAGTACTTC.